The 9 T cell receptor beta chains given below trace back to one sample, sequenced in a study of blood T cell repertoires in COVID-19. TCRdb's table, derived via immunoSEQ multiplex PCR, lists solely in-frame clones and lacks some. The repertoire holds around 230,000 clones, with roughly 89% as singletons. Sequenced material: PBMCs or T cells enriched from blood (not recorded which). The source is a man aged 18-30 years with acute COVID-19.

This chain links TRBV5-1 with TRBJ1-2; perhaps TRBD1 as D (5 bases). The CDR3 length is 12 residues. Deletions cut 3 bases from V and 7 bases from J, with 10 bases between. Germline lookup yields CDR1 SGHRS and CDR2 YFSETQ. CDR3 amino acids: CASSSDSPGYTF. The CDR3 region has the DNA TGCGCCAGCAGCTCCGACAGCCCTGGCTACACCTTC.

Only a few counts were recorded for this clone. This chain joins TRBV27 and TRBJ1-3; 8 nucleotides match TRBD1. Germline values: CDR1 MNHEY, CDR2 SMNVEV (reference sequence). The trim removed 0 bases at V and 5 bases at J, leaving 3 bases unmatched. This CDR3 contains 15 residues. This chain's CDR3 is CASSLSQGARNTIYF. The CDR3 region has the DNA TGTGCCAGCAGTTTATCCCAGGGGGCAAGAAACACCATATATTTT.

This clone was found once. The chain joins TRBV24-1 to TRBJ2-2; tentative D call: TRBD1 (6 bases). The CDR3 runs to 16 residues. CDR1 and CDR2 (germline): KGHDR, SFDVKD. V gave up 0 bases and J gave up 4 bases, with 11 bases separating them. The CDR3 nucleotides read TGTGCCACCAGTGATTTGCAGGGGACGAGCACCGGGGAGCTGTTTTTT. It yields the protein CATSDLQGTSTGELFF.

The rearrangement joins TRBV19 to TRBJ2-6; 8 bases agree with TRBD1. The length of the CDR3 is 20 residues. Germline V gives CDR1 LNHDA, CDR2 SQIVND (reference sequence). J lost 0 bases, V lost 5 bases, and 15 bases had no gene match. CDR3 nucleotide sequence: TGTGCCAGTAGTTCCCTAGGTCCCGGGACAGGCAGCTCTGGGGCCAACGTCCTGACTTTC. Translated, it gives CASSSLGPGTGSSGANVLTF.

V gene TRBV28 combines with J gene TRBJ1-5, with 8 bases matching TRBD1. Trimming at V came to 3 bases and at J to 2 bases, leaving 6 bases not matched to a gene. The CDR3 is made up of 16 amino acids. Germline CDR1 MDHEN, CDR2 SYDVKM. CDR3 in amino acids: CASSFLQGAGNQPQHF. CDR3 DNA sequence: TGTGCCAGCAGTTTCCTCCAGGGGGCGGGCAATCAGCCCCAGCATTTT.

This rearrangement joins TRBV11-2 to TRBJ2-3, with TRBD1 identical over 10 bases. This CDR3 region has 19 residues. With 4 bases clipped from V and 1 base from J, the junction kept 14 bases outside the gene matches. Germline V gene data show CDR1 as SGHAT and CDR2 as FQNNGV. The CDR3 nucleotides read TGTGCCAGCAGCTCCCGGACAGGGGGTGGGTTACGTGGCACAGATACGCAGTATTTT. Its protein is CASSSRTGGGLRGTDTQYF.

V usage is TRBV30 and J usage is TRBJ1-2; possible D gene TRBD1, 5 bases. The CDR3 contains 15 residues. Trimming stripped 3 bases from V and 4 bases from J, with 18 bases between. CDR1 GTSNPN and CDR2 SVGIG come from the germline V gene (reference sequence). The CDR3 protein is CAWRTPQGGVYGYTF. The CDR3 nucleotides are TGTGCCTGGAGAACCCCCCAGGGAGGGGTCTATGGCTACACCTTC.

The chain joins TRBV4-2 to TRBJ1-1; the match to TRBD1 covers 10 bases. J gave up 1 base and V 2 bases, and 1 base lay outside the gene matches. The CDR3 extends over 15 amino acids. Germline CDR1 and CDR2: LGHNA and YNFKEQ. The CDR3: CASSQRTGGNTEAFF. The DNA of the CDR3 is TGTGCCAGCAGCCAAAGGACAGGGGGGAACACTGAAGCTTTCTTT.

The chain recombines TRBV9 with TRBJ2-4; TRBD1 is a possible D gene (6 bases). Germline-derived CDR1 and CDR2 are SGDLS and YYNGEE. V was trimmed by 3 bases and J by 3 bases, leaving 13 bases between them. The CDR3 covers 15 residues. The CDR3 region has the DNA TGTGCCAGCAGCGAAACACAGGGTGTCAAAAACATTCAGTACTTC. Translation gives CASSETQGVKNIQYF.